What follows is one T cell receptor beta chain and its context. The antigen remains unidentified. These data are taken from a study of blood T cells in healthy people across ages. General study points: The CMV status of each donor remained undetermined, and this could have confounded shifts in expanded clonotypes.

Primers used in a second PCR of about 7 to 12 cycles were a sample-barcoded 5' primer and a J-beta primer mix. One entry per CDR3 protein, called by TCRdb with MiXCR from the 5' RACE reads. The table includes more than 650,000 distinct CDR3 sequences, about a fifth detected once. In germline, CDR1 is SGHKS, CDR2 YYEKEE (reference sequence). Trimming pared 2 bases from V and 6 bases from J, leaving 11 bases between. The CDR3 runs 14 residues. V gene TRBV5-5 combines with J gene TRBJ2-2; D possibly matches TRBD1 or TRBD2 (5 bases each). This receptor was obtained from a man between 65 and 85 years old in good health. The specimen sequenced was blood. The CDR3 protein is CASSFSWGPGELFF. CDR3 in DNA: TGTGCCAGCAGCTTTTCGTGGGGACCCGGGGAGCTGTTTTTT.